The rows below give T cell receptor beta chains drawn from one sample of a study of blood T cell repertoires in COVID-19. The protocol was immunoSEQ multiplex PCR, while the TCRdb copy is restricted to in-frame clones and leaves out a portion. The data contain 56,000 or so clones, around 88% of them singletons. Sequenced: peripheral blood. The receptor source for this set is an elderly woman with active COVID-19. Each CDR3 is given with its conserved first and last residue. A D gene is named only where the DNA matches it firmly. Clone size is shown for a subset of rows, as once, few, many or a class of expanded clone.

d_gene: NA
j_gene: TRBJ1-3
v_gene: TRBV28
abundance: NA
CDR3nt: TGTGCCAGCAGTTGGGCCGCAGGGGCATACTCTGGAAACACCATATATTTT
CDR3aa: CASSWAAGAYSGNTIYF

d_gene: TRBD2
j_gene: TRBJ2-5
v_gene: TRBV10-3
abundance: NA
CDR3nt: TGTGCCATCAGTGCAGGGACTAGCGGGGGGCCCCCTCGAGAGACCCAGTACTTC
CDR3aa: CAISAGTSGGPPRETQYF

d_gene: TRBD2
j_gene: TRBJ2-3
v_gene: TRBV6-5
abundance: NA
CDR3nt: TGTGCCAGCAGACTCGGGGGGGCGGGGGCAGATACGCAGTATTTT
CDR3aa: CASRLGGAGADTQYF

d_gene: TRBD2
j_gene: TRBJ2-5
v_gene: TRBV6-6
abundance: NA
CDR3nt: TGTGCCAGCACCCTCGGAGCGGGGGGGCCCTCCGCCGGCCAGTACTTC
CDR3aa: CASTLGAGGPSAGQYF

d_gene: NA
j_gene: TRBJ2-7
v_gene: TRBV25-1
abundance: NA
CDR3nt: TGTGCCAGCGCAGGGCACAAAACGGGTTGGGAGCAGTACTTC
CDR3aa: CASAGHKTGWEQYF

d_gene: NA
j_gene: TRBJ2-5
v_gene: TRBV28
abundance: NA
CDR3nt: TGTGCCAGCAGTTCGCGGGGAACGACCCAGTACTTC
CDR3aa: CASSSRGTTQYF

d_gene: NA
j_gene: TRBJ1-4
v_gene: TRBV28
abundance: NA
CDR3nt: TGTGCCAGCACCGACAGAAATAATGAAAAACTGTTTTTT
CDR3aa: CASTDRNNEKLFF

d_gene: TRBD2
j_gene: TRBJ2-5
v_gene: TRBV6-5
abundance: NA
CDR3nt: TGTGCCAGCAAACCACTAGCGGGGTCGCCGGAGACCCAGTACTTC
CDR3aa: CASKPLAGSPETQYF

d_gene: TRBD1
j_gene: TRBJ2-7
v_gene: TRBV2
abundance: NA
CDR3nt: TGTGCCAGCAGTCAACAGGGGCCCAAGGGCGAGCAGTACTTC
CDR3aa: CASSQQGPKGEQYF

d_gene: TRBD2
j_gene: TRBJ2-1
v_gene: TRBV7-2
abundance: once
CDR3nt: TGTGCCAGCAGCTTGGGACTAGTGGGGTACAATGAGCAGTTCTTC
CDR3aa: CASSLGLVGYNEQFF

d_gene: TRBD1
j_gene: TRBJ1-6
v_gene: TRBV4-2
abundance: NA
CDR3nt: TGTGCCAGCAGCCAAGAGGGCAGGGGGCCAAGCTCCTATAATTCACCCCTCCACTTT
CDR3aa: CASSQEGRGPSSYNSPLHF

d_gene: NA
j_gene: TRBJ1-6
v_gene: TRBV30
abundance: NA
CDR3nt: TGTGCCTGGAGTGTACGGGGAGATTCACCCCTCCACTTT
CDR3aa: CAWSVRGDSPLHF

d_gene: TRBD2
j_gene: TRBJ2-1
v_gene: TRBV10-3
abundance: NA
CDR3nt: TGTGCCACTCTTGGCGGGGGGAGCTCCTACAATGAGCAGTTCTTC
CDR3aa: CATLGGGSSYNEQFF

d_gene: TRBD1
j_gene: TRBJ2-7
v_gene: TRBV11-2
abundance: NA
CDR3nt: TGTGCCAGCAGCCCAGGGGGCGAGCAGTACTTC
CDR3aa: CASSPGGEQYF

d_gene: TRBD1
j_gene: TRBJ1-5
v_gene: TRBV6-5
abundance: NA
CDR3nt: TGTGCCAGCAGTTACGACAGGGCCAATCAGCCCCAGCATTTT
CDR3aa: CASSYDRANQPQHF

d_gene: NA
j_gene: TRBJ2-3
v_gene: TRBV12-3/TRBV12-4
abundance: NA
CDR3nt: TGTGCCAGCAGTCCTAGAGATACGCAGTATTTT
CDR3aa: CASSPRDTQYF

d_gene: NA
j_gene: TRBJ2-1
v_gene: TRBV5-1
abundance: NA
CDR3nt: TGCGCCAGCAGCGGGGCGACCCGTCCCTACAATGAGCAGTTCTTC
CDR3aa: CASSGATRPYNEQFF

d_gene: NA
j_gene: TRBJ1-5
v_gene: TRBV6-1
abundance: NA
CDR3nt: TGTGCCAGCAGTGAAACACAGGCACCTCAGCCCCAGCATTTT
CDR3aa: CASSETQAPQPQHF

d_gene: TRBD2
j_gene: TRBJ2-1
v_gene: TRBV9
abundance: NA
CDR3nt: TGTGCCAGCAGCGTAGGGACCGCGGGGGGCCATGAGCAGTTCTTC
CDR3aa: CASSVGTAGGHEQFF

d_gene: NA
j_gene: TRBJ2-1
v_gene: TRBV4-2
abundance: NA
CDR3nt: TGTGCCAGCAGCCAGGAGTTAGCTACTTACAATGAGCAGTTCTTC
CDR3aa: CASSQELATYNEQFF

d_gene: TRBD2
j_gene: TRBJ2-3
v_gene: TRBV5-1
abundance: once
CDR3nt: TGCGCCAGCAGCTTGATCCCGGGGGGGGTCACAGATACGCAGTATTTT
CDR3aa: CASSLIPGGVTDTQYF

d_gene: TRBD2
j_gene: TRBJ2-3
v_gene: TRBV5-5
abundance: NA
CDR3nt: TGTGCCAGCAGCTTAGTTAGCGGGGGTGCGGATACGCAGTATTTT
CDR3aa: CASSLVSGGADTQYF

d_gene: TRBD1
j_gene: TRBJ1-4
v_gene: TRBV6-5
abundance: once
CDR3nt: TGTGCCAGCAGCCGAGACAGGGCCAAAGGTGAAAAACTGTTTTTT
CDR3aa: CASSRDRAKGEKLFF

d_gene: TRBD2
j_gene: TRBJ2-1
v_gene: TRBV14
abundance: NA
CDR3nt: TGTGCCAGCAGCCTTTATAGCGGGGCGCTCTACAATGAGCAGTTCTTC
CDR3aa: CASSLYSGALYNEQFF

d_gene: NA
j_gene: TRBJ1-2
v_gene: TRBV14
abundance: NA
CDR3nt: TGTGCCAGCAGCCAAGACCGGACTCCGCTTGGCTACACCTTC
CDR3aa: CASSQDRTPLGYTF

d_gene: NA
j_gene: TRBJ1-2
v_gene: TRBV30
abundance: NA
CDR3nt: TGTGCCTGGGGCACTAACTATGGCTACACCTTC
CDR3aa: CAWGTNYGYTF

d_gene: NA
j_gene: TRBJ1-3
v_gene: TRBV5-6
abundance: NA
CDR3nt: TGTGCCAGCAGCTTCTGGACGCGGCGGGGTGGAAACACCATATATTTT
CDR3aa: CASSFWTRRGGNTIYF

d_gene: NA
j_gene: TRBJ2-3
v_gene: TRBV9
abundance: NA
CDR3nt: TGTGCCAGCAGCGTAGCACAGGGCACAGATACGCAGTATTTT
CDR3aa: CASSVAQGTDTQYF

d_gene: NA
j_gene: TRBJ1-1
v_gene: TRBV7-9
abundance: NA
CDR3nt: TGTGCCAGCAGCCCTGGCTCGGGCACTGAAGCTTTCTTT
CDR3aa: CASSPGSGTEAFF

d_gene: NA
j_gene: TRBJ2-7
v_gene: TRBV2
abundance: few
CDR3nt: TGTGCCAGCAGTCTCTCAGGGAGGCACGAGCAGTACTTC
CDR3aa: CASSLSGRHEQYF

d_gene: NA
j_gene: TRBJ2-1
v_gene: TRBV9
abundance: NA
CDR3nt: NA
CDR3aa: CASSVASGTPEFF

d_gene: TRBD1
j_gene: TRBJ2-5
v_gene: TRBV7-3
abundance: NA
CDR3nt: TGTGCCAGCAGCAAACAGGGGAACCAAGAGACCCAGTACTTC
CDR3aa: CASSKQGNQETQYF

d_gene: NA
j_gene: TRBJ1-1
v_gene: TRBV4-1
abundance: NA
CDR3nt: TGCGCCAGCAGCCAAGCGGACATTCCAAGCGCTGAAGCTTTCTTT
CDR3aa: CASSQADIPSAEAFF

d_gene: TRBD1
j_gene: TRBJ1-2
v_gene: TRBV7-2
abundance: NA
CDR3nt: TGTGCCAGCAGCGTCGGACAGGGCCCCTATGGCTACACCTTC
CDR3aa: CASSVGQGPYGYTF

d_gene: NA
j_gene: TRBJ1-1
v_gene: TRBV7-2
abundance: once
CDR3nt: TGTGCCAGCAGCCTAACAGGAGTGAACACTGAAGCTTTCTTT
CDR3aa: CASSLTGVNTEAFF

d_gene: NA
j_gene: TRBJ2-7
v_gene: TRBV9
abundance: NA
CDR3nt: TGTGCCAGCAGCGTAACAAGCGGGCCCACCTACGAGCAGTACTTC
CDR3aa: CASSVTSGPTYEQYF

d_gene: NA
j_gene: TRBJ2-1
v_gene: TRBV24-1
abundance: once
CDR3nt: TGTGCCACCAGTAGGACTAACTACAATGAGCAGTTCTTC
CDR3aa: CATSRTNYNEQFF

d_gene: TRBD2
j_gene: TRBJ2-7
v_gene: TRBV6-1
abundance: NA
CDR3nt: TGTGCCAGCAGCGAAGGGACCTCTAGCGGGGGGCGCAACGAGCAGTACTTC
CDR3aa: CASSEGTSSGGRNEQYF

d_gene: NA
j_gene: TRBJ2-5
v_gene: TRBV7-2
abundance: NA
CDR3nt: TGTGCCAGCAGCCCCCAGGCCACCGTTTACCAAGAGACCCAGTACTTC
CDR3aa: CASSPQATVYQETQYF

d_gene: NA
j_gene: TRBJ1-2
v_gene: TRBV7-3
abundance: NA
CDR3nt: TGTGCCAGCAGCTTAGACGGCAGGGCCAAAGGCTACACCTTC
CDR3aa: CASSLDGRAKGYTF

d_gene: NA
j_gene: TRBJ2-5
v_gene: TRBV27
abundance: NA
CDR3nt: TGTGCCAGCAGCGAGAGTGGAGAAGAGACCCAGTACTTC
CDR3aa: CASSESGEETQYF

d_gene: TRBD1
j_gene: TRBJ2-5
v_gene: TRBV7-8
abundance: NA
CDR3nt: TGTGCCAGCAGCTTCACAACAGGGGTAGAGACCCAGTACTTC
CDR3aa: CASSFTTGVETQYF

d_gene: TRBD2
j_gene: TRBJ2-3
v_gene: TRBV5-4
abundance: NA
CDR3nt: TGTGCCAGTTCACTAGCGGGGGGAGCAGATACGCAGTATTTT
CDR3aa: CASSLAGGADTQYF

d_gene: NA
j_gene: TRBJ2-7
v_gene: TRBV21-1
abundance: NA
CDR3nt: TGTGCCAGTAGGGACAGGGTGATGGACGAGCAGTACTTC
CDR3aa: CASRDRVMDEQYF

d_gene: NA
j_gene: TRBJ1-5
v_gene: TRBV4-3
abundance: NA
CDR3nt: TGCGCCAGCAGCCAAGATCACGGGAAGCAGCCCCAGCATTTT
CDR3aa: CASSQDHGKQPQHF

d_gene: TRBD1
j_gene: TRBJ1-3
v_gene: TRBV4-2
abundance: NA
CDR3nt: TGTGCCAGCAGCCAAGGTCGGACAGGGGTTTTAAACACCATATATTTT
CDR3aa: CASSQGRTGVLNTIYF

d_gene: NA
j_gene: TRBJ1-5
v_gene: TRBV28
abundance: NA
CDR3nt: TGTGCCAGCAGTCAACTTAATCAGCCCCAGCATTTT
CDR3aa: CASSQLNQPQHF

d_gene: NA
j_gene: TRBJ2-3
v_gene: TRBV11-2
abundance: NA
CDR3nt: TGTGCCAGCAGCTCGACTTCAGGGACAGATACGCAGTATTTT
CDR3aa: CASSSTSGTDTQYF

d_gene: TRBD2
j_gene: TRBJ2-7
v_gene: TRBV28
abundance: NA
CDR3nt: TGTGCCAGCAGTCGCAGCGGGGCCTCCTACGAGCAGTACTTC
CDR3aa: CASSRSGASYEQYF

d_gene: TRBD1
j_gene: TRBJ2-3
v_gene: TRBV2
abundance: NA
CDR3nt: TGTGCCAGCAGTCCATTGGGACAGGGGTTTGGCACAGATACGCAGTATTTT
CDR3aa: CASSPLGQGFGTDTQYF

d_gene: NA
j_gene: TRBJ1-2
v_gene: TRBV5-1
abundance: few
CDR3nt: TGCGCCAGCAGCTTGACGCGGGGAGAGGGTGGCTACACCTTC
CDR3aa: CASSLTRGEGGYTF

d_gene: NA
j_gene: TRBJ2-6
v_gene: TRBV2
abundance: NA
CDR3nt: TGTGCCAGCAGTGGGCTGGGGACACTTAGAGACTCTGGGGCCAACGTCCTGACTTTC
CDR3aa: CASSGLGTLRDSGANVLTF

d_gene: TRBD2
j_gene: TRBJ2-2
v_gene: TRBV4-1
abundance: few
CDR3nt: TGCGCCAGCAGCCAAACGGGGGGCACCGGGGAGCTGTTTTTT
CDR3aa: CASSQTGGTGELFF

d_gene: NA
j_gene: TRBJ2-1
v_gene: TRBV29-1
abundance: NA
CDR3nt: TGCAGCGTTGAATCGGACAGAAATGAGCAGTTCTTC
CDR3aa: CSVESDRNEQFF

d_gene: NA
j_gene: TRBJ1-4
v_gene: TRBV19
abundance: NA
CDR3nt: TGTGCCAGTAGTATCCGGGGAACTAATGAAAAACTGTTTTTT
CDR3aa: CASSIRGTNEKLFF

d_gene: TRBD2
j_gene: TRBJ2-3
v_gene: TRBV5-4
abundance: NA
CDR3nt: TGTGCCAGCAGCTTGGTTCTGGGGGGGACAGATACGCAGTATTTT
CDR3aa: CASSLVLGGTDTQYF

d_gene: NA
j_gene: TRBJ2-3
v_gene: TRBV7-8
abundance: NA
CDR3nt: TGTGCCAGCAGCGTGGGACCTAGGAGGGGCTCGCAGTATTTT
CDR3aa: CASSVGPRRGSQYF

d_gene: TRBD2
j_gene: TRBJ2-5
v_gene: TRBV4-3
abundance: NA
CDR3nt: TGCGCCAGCAGCCAAGATGTTGGGACTAGCGGGGGGGAGACCCAGTACTTC
CDR3aa: CASSQDVGTSGGETQYF

d_gene: TRBD1
j_gene: TRBJ2-7
v_gene: TRBV28
abundance: NA
CDR3nt: TGTGCCAGCAGTTCTCCGGGACAGGGGTCACCCTACGAGCAGTACTTC
CDR3aa: CASSSPGQGSPYEQYF